Each of the 8 T cell receptor beta chains below was sequenced from the same sample in a study of Tregs in tolerant kidney transplant recipients. The nonmyeloablative bone marrow transplants came from related graft donors, with transient mixed chimerism. Repertoires were generated with immunoSEQ multiplex PCR, while TCRdb's copy carries only in-frame clones and drops some. This sample's table has some 22,000 clones. Sequences were derived from CD4+ T cells from blood (PBMCs), sampled 6 months after the transplant. The source of these receptors is a human patient who received a combined kidney and bone marrow transplant. Some T cells may arise from the graft donor.

As for this clone: The read terminates 3 residues before the CDR3 end, so the remaining end is supplied by the germline J gene. The chain combines TRBV20-1 with TRBJ2-2; 7 bases map to TRBD2. Trimming took 1 base from V and 3 from J; bases not matched to a gene: 5. The length of the CDR3 is 15 residues. Germline V lookup: CDR1 DFQATT, CDR2 SNEGSKA (reference sequence). CDR3 residues: CSARVPGRDTGELFF. The CDR3 bases that were read are TGCAGTGCTAGAGTTCCGGGGAGGGACACCGGGGAG.

To note about this clone: The CDR3 goes on 3 residues after the read ends, and that part is filled in from the germline J gene. The chain has TRBV2 and TRBJ2-2; 7 bases are shared with TRBD1. The V gene end was trimmed by 8 bases and the J gene end by 5 bases; junction bases not matched to a gene: 8. The CDR3 is 14 amino acids. Germline V gene sequence: CDR1 SNHLY, CDR2 FYNNEI. Partial CDR3 DNA: TGTGCCAGCTACACCGGGACAGAGACCGGGGAG. Its protein is CASYTGTETGE. The full CDR3 sequence reads CASYTGTETGELFF.

Notes on this clone: The sequenced fragment ends 3 residues before the CDR3 boundary, so the rest is inferred from the germline J gene. The rearrangement links TRBV20-1 to TRBJ2-1; 14 bases fit TRBD2. V was pared by 1 base and J by 9 bases, with 5 bases of the junction left unmatched. Germline V CDR1 and CDR2: DFQATT, SNEGSKA (reference sequence). The CDR3 consists of 15 residues. Partial CDR3 DNA: TGCAGTGCTAGAGTTGGGGGACTAGCGGGAGCTGAG. This gives the protein CSARVGGLAGAE. The complete CDR3 protein is CSARVGGLAGAEQFF.

Notes on this clone: The observed sequence ends 3 residues before the CDR3 terminus, with the missing tail filled in from the germline J gene. The V gene is TRBV20-1, the J gene TRBJ2-3, with TRBD2 matching 7 bases. CDR1 DFQATT and CDR2 SNEGSKA come from the germline V gene (reference sequence). V gave up 4 bases and J gave up 1 base; unmatched junction bases: 5. The CDR3 spans 14 residues. CDR3 DNA, as far as it was read: TGCAGTGCTACCCCTAGCGGACGCACAGATACG. Encoded protein: CSATPSGRTDT. The whole CDR3 is CSATPSGRTDTQYF.

Concerning this clone itself: The read finishes 3 residues shy of the CDR3 end, and the germline J gene is used to complete it. The chain combines TRBV5-6 with TRBJ1-6; the match to TRBD1 covers 9 bases. In germline, CDR1 is SGHDT, CDR2 YYEEEE. With 0 bases clipped from V and 6 bases from J, the junction kept 1 base outside the gene matches. This CDR3 is built from 15 residues. The covered CDR3 bases are TGTGCCAGCAGCTTGGAGACAGGGGGTAATTCACCC. This translates into CASSLETGGNSP. The CDR3, in full, reads CASSLETGGNSPLHF.

For this clone: Read sequence stops 3 residues before the CDR3 end, and the germline J gene provides the missing end. This chain joins TRBV4-2 and TRBJ2-3, with TRBD2 as a possible D gene (5 bases). The CDR3 totals 17 residues. Per the germline V gene, CDR1 is LGHNA and CDR2 is YNFKEQ. V lost 4 bases and J lost 2, with 19 bases in between. The CDR3: CASSPLRVGFLTDTQYF. The part of the CDR3 DNA that was read is TGTGCCAGCAGCCCTTTGAGGGTAGGGTTCCTCACAGATACG.

CDR3 loop: CASTPDRVRGYTF. CDR3 DNA (partial): TGTGCCAGCACCCCGGACAGGGTTCGGGGC. The rearrangement uses TRBV5-4 and TRBJ1-2; 8 bases map to TRBD1. The CDR3 end lies 3 residues beyond the end of the read and is filled in from the germline J gene. Germline V gene lookup returns CDR1 SGHNT and CDR2 YYREEE (reference sequence). The length of the CDR3 is 13 residues.

Concerning this clone: Read sequence stops 3 residues before the CDR3 end, and the germline J gene provides the missing end. The chain couples TRBV18 to TRBJ1-3; 8 bases align to TRBD1. Trimming cost V 4 bases and J 2 bases; bases outside gene matches: 1. CDR1 KGHSH and CDR2 LQKENI come from the germline V gene. The CDR3 contains 14 residues. The CDR3 loop is CASSQDRAGNTIYF. The sequenced part of the CDR3 DNA is TGTGCCAGCTCACAGGACAGGGCTGGAAACACC.